The sequence of this T cell receptor beta chain was determined in a study of blood T cell repertoires in COVID-19. Study-wide background: Acute and convalescent COVID-19 samples came from the United States, Italy and Spain. T cells, B-cell-depleted T cells, or PBMCs provided the cDNA or gDNA that served as material.

Germline V gene lookup returns CDR1 MDHEN and CDR2 SYDVKM. The CDR3 totals 13 residues. With 3 bases removed from V and 5 bases from J, the gap between germline ends came to 8 bases. As handled by the study authors: Cell counts per sample came from amplifying reference gene primers. Some clones are missing from TCRdb's copy, which holds only in-frame ones; the method was immunoSEQ multiplex PCR. The DNA was the basis for D and trimming; V, J and clone size are from that table. The sample includes about 400,000 clones, around 92% seen only once; the top ten take 1% to 1.5%. This clonotype originated in a man between 35 and 55 years old with acute or convalescent COVID-19. The chain couples TRBV28 to TRBJ2-1; D not resolved. Sequences were obtained from peripheral blood. The CDR3 nucleotides are TGTGCCAGCAGTTTCAACCGGGACAATGAGCAGTTCTTC. Its translation: CASSFNRDNEQFF.